This is a list of T cell receptor beta chains from one sample in a study of CD8+ T cells in alopecia areata. Produced via immunoSEQ multiplex PCR; TCRdb's table is partial and in-frame only. The repertoire holds under 250,000 clones, with approximately 72% as singletons. The specimen comprised CD4+ T cells sorted from blood, sampled at approximately week 45, from a patient treated with tofacitinib. These receptors all come from a human donor with alopecia areata. The conserved cysteine and the conserved F or W are not part of the CDR3 here. The order of the fields is V gene, J gene, CDR3 protein.

>TRBV5-6|TRBJ1-5
ASSLYRSLRDSPNQPQH
>TRBV30|TRBJ1-5
AWSLGISGSNQPQH
>TRBV30|TRBJ2-3
AWTRQGRVATDTQY
>TRBV19|TRBJ2-1
ASQKTGGTNEQF
>TRBV7-2|TRBJ2-1
ASSLRGNSYNEQF
>TRBV19|TRBJ2-2
ASSIPQGAGELF
>TRBV18|TRBJ2-3
ASSPPRGGSTDTQY
>TRBV29-1|TRBJ2-5
SAKLAGGPAQETQY
>TRBV19|TRBJ1-2
ASSLQGARNYGYT
>TRBV30|TRBJ1-5
AWTGQVGEPQH
>TRBV6-6|TRBJ1-1
ASRPTPETEAF
>TRBV2|TRBJ2-5
AGGQTEETQY
>TRBV5-1|TRBJ2-1
ASSVEGDRNNEQF
>TRBV6-1|TRBJ1-2
ASSAARARYT
>TRBV4-2|TRBJ1-5
ASSRSLTFSTAADQPQH
>TRBV11-2|TRBJ2-7
ASSFTDSSIGSYEQY
>TRBV29-1|TRBJ1-1
SVVGAVEAF
>TRBV6-1|TRBJ2-2
ALSQETSGRELF
>TRBV5-1|TRBJ2-5
ASSLGQPVAEETQY
>TRBV7-2|TRBJ2-5
ASSSRLAPQETQY
>TRBV30|TRBJ2-7
ARSRASYEQY
>TRBV18|TRBJ1-5
ASSPGTVNQPQH
>TRBV7-2|TRBJ2-7
ASTYSGGVSYEQY
>TRBV2|TRBJ1-1
ASKRGDTEAF
>TRBV11-2|TRBJ2-3
ASSLVVIPTDTQY
>TRBV29-1|TRBJ2-5
SVYPPETQY
>TRBV7-2|TRBJ2-1
ASSLQGNEQF
>TRBV6-5|TRBJ2-2
ASSSGGLAGAGELF
>TRBV7-2|TRBJ1-4
ASSLQRSNEELF
>TRBV7-9|TRBJ1-2
ATVDTGDNYGYT
>TRBV6-1|TRBJ1-2
ASELRALYGYT
>TRBV14|TRBJ2-5
ASSLLAGNQETQY
>TRBV29-1|TRBJ1-1
SVTLTGSTEAF
>TRBV5-1|TRBJ2-1
ASSLRLAGGPPYNEQF
>TRBV7-8|TRBJ2-1
ASSATQTIDEQF
>TRBV29-1|TRBJ2-2
SVLSGVNTGELF
>TRBV4-2|TRBJ2-2
ASSQDRGAGLNTGELF
>TRBV4-2|TRBJ1-2
ASSLRQGNGGYT
>TRBV30|TRBJ1-2
AWSIGANYGYT
>TRBV10-2|TRBJ1-5
ASSEADRVNQPQH
>TRBV29-1|TRBJ2-6
SVAGGSGANVLT
>TRBV2|TRBJ1-5
ASRVDQDQPQH
>TRBV29-1|TRBJ2-5
SVRTRALEETQY
>TRBV12-5|TRBJ2-3
ASGLGLTDTQY
>TRBV2|TRBJ1-1
ASSEFRGNTEAF
>TRBV15|TRBJ1-5
ATKWQGIDQPQH
>TRBV15|TRBJ2-5
ATSREQGETQY
>TRBV5-6|TRBJ2-5
ASSSEGTGRETQY
>TRBV19|TRBJ1-2
ASSSVHGYT
>TRBV11-2|TRBJ2-5
ASRHSRQGVRGETQY
>TRBV13|TRBJ1-1
ASSRRQGWDTEAF
>TRBV27|TRBJ2-5
ASSGRLAGKETQY
>TRBV7-9|TRBJ2-3
ASSHEPGRTDTQY
>TRBV28|TRBJ2-5
ASSPDRMQETQY
>TRBV7-9|TRBJ2-1
ASSLLAGSRGNEQF
>TRBV10-3|TRBJ1-1
AISAVGDTEAF
>TRBV29-1|TRBJ1-2
SALSGQGNYGYT
>TRBV5-4|TRBJ2-4
ASSQIGEAKNIQY
>TRBV5-6|TRBJ2-4
ASSWGRRDIKNIQY